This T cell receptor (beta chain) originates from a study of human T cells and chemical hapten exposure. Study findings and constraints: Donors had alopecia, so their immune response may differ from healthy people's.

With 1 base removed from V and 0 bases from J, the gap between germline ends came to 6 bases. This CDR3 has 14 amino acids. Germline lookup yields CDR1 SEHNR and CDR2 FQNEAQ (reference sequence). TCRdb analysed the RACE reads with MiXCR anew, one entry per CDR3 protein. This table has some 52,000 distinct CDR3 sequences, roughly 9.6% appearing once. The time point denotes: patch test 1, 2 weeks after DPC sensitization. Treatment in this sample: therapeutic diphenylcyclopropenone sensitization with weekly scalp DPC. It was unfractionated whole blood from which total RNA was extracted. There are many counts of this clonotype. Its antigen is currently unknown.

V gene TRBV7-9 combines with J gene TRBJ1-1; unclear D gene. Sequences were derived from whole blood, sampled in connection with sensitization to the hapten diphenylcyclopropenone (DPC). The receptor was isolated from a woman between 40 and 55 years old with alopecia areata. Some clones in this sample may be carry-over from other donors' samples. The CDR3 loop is CASSLEAVNTEAFF. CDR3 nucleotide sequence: TGTGCCAGCAGCTTAGAGGCGGTGAACACTGAAGCTTTCTTT.